The 20 T cell receptor beta chains in this list originate from one sample, sequenced in a study of beta chain features in type 1 diabetes. The sequenced template was cDNA made from the entire isolated RNA. TCRdb keeps only in-frame clones here, not all; method: immunoSEQ multiplex PCR. The data contain about 160,000 clones, roughly 8% of them singletons. Study-level results: Across all four CD4+ subsets, people with type 1 diabetes showed modestly shorter TCRB CDR3s.

These receptors have no known antigen. Specimen: central memory CD4+ T cells from blood. Receptors were obtained from a man between 18 and 29 years old with type 1 diabetes.

This clone has only a few counts. The rearrangement links TRBV6-5 to TRBJ2-3; D perhaps matches TRBD2 (6 bases). Between the trimmed V and J ends, which lost 0 bases and 4 bases, there was a span of 11 bases. The CDR3 totals 15 residues. Germline CDR1 MNHEY, CDR2 SVGAGI. Written as DNA, the CDR3 is TGTGCCAGCAGTTACTCGACGGGAGTGCCAGATACGCAGTATTTT. It translates to CASSYSTGVPDTQYF.

The rearrangement links TRBV6-5 to TRBJ1-2; tentative D call: TRBD1 (5 bases). The V end lost 6 bases, the J end lost 7 bases, and 15 bases lay between the germline ends. Per germline, CDR1 MNHEY and CDR2 SVGAGI. The CDR3 loop spans 13 amino acids. CDR3 nucleotides: TGTGCCAGCAGACCGATCCAGGGAGGTGGCTACACCTTC. Protein: CASRPIQGGGYTF.

The V call is TRBV5-1, the J call TRBJ2-2, with TRBD2 identical over 7 bases. Germline CDR1 is SGHRS and CDR2 is YFSETQ. The CDR3 covers 15 residues. J was trimmed by 12 bases and V by 2 bases; bases with no gene match: 13. The CDR3 nucleotides are TGCGCCAGCAGCTTAACCAGCGGGACCTCCGGACAGCTGTTTTTT. The encoded protein is CASSLTSGTSGQLFF.

The genes are TRBV28 and TRBJ1-1, with TRBD1 as a possible D gene (6 bases). Germline V gene data show CDR1 as MDHEN and CDR2 as SYDVKM. The CDR3 totals 16 residues. V was pared by 7 bases and J by 11 bases, with 29 bases between. The CDR3 sequence: CASTTSGTHLRNEAFF. The CDR3 region has the DNA TGTGCCAGCACAACCTCCGGGACACACTTGAGGAATGAGGCTTTCTTT.

The rearrangement joins TRBV20-1 to TRBJ2-3; D might be TRBD2 (5 bases). The V and J ends lost 6 bases and 10 bases respectively, with 14 bases between them. CDR1 and CDR2 from the germline V gene are DFQATT and SNEGSKA (reference sequence). The CDR3 length is 11 residues. The CDR3 loop is CSASFPGSQYF. For the CDR3, the DNA is TGCAGTGCCAGTTTCCCGGGGTCGCAGTATTTT.

In this sample, this clone turned up a few times. V is TRBV19 and J is TRBJ2-3; possible D gene TRBD2, 6 bases. V was shortened by 5 bases and J by 2 bases, with 14 bases between the two germline ends. The CDR3 extends over 15 amino acids. In germline, CDR1 is LNHDA, CDR2 SQIVND (reference sequence). CDR3 loop: CASSLASEYTDTQYF. The CDR3 DNA sequence: TGTGCCAGTAGTTTGGCTAGCGAATACACAGATACGCAGTATTTT.

The rearrangement links TRBV10-3 to TRBJ2-3; D remains ambiguous. Trimming took off 1 base at V and 8 bases at J, with 7 bases between the two ends. This CDR3 region has 12 residues. In germline, CDR1 is ENHRY, CDR2 SYGVKD. The CDR3 DNA follows: TGTGCCATCAGTGAGTTGACGGGTACGCAGTATTTT. As protein: CAISELTGTQYF.

This chain links TRBV28 with TRBJ2-5; 7 bases line up with TRBD1. Trimming removed 5 bases from V and 1 base from J; junction bases left unmatched: 4. Germline CDR1 MDHEN, CDR2 SYDVKM. The CDR3 is 14 amino acids. The CDR3 DNA follows: TGTGCCAGCAGTCCGGGACAGTCCCAAGAGACCCAGTACTTC. This encodes CASSPGQSQETQYF.

The rearrangement links TRBV29-1 to TRBJ2-5, with TRBD1 matching over 9 bases. The ends lost 7 bases at V and 4 bases at J; junction bases unmatched: 10. CDR1 and CDR2 (germline): SQVTM, ANQGSEA. The CDR3 has 14 residues. CDR3 DNA: TGCAGCGGGGTCAAACAGGGGGCGGGAGAGACCCAGTACTTC. Protein product: CSGVKQGAGETQYF.

The gene calls are TRBV2 and TRBJ2-1; TRBD2 matches at 9 bases. Looked up from germline, CDR1 is SNHLY and CDR2 is FYNNEI. The CDR3 is 15 amino acids. The V gene end was trimmed by 3 bases and the J gene end by 4 bases; junction bases not matched to a gene: 4. Here the CDR3 reads CASSESSGTYNEQFF. The CDR3 nucleotides read TGTGCCAGCAGTGAGTCTAGCGGGACGTACAATGAGCAGTTCTTC.

This clone was recorded a few times. The chain uses TRBV30 and TRBJ1-1; D possibly corresponds to TRBD1 (6 bases). The germline V gene encodes CDR1 GTSNPN and CDR2 SVGIG (reference sequence). The V gene lost 3 bases and the J gene lost 5 bases, with 16 bases spanning the gap. The CDR3 has 14 amino acids. In DNA, the CDR3 is TGTGCCTGGAGCCTACCTGGGGGCAGGACTGAAGCTTTCTTT. This gives the protein CAWSLPGGRTEAFF. The full variable domain, rest sourced from reference TRBV30 and TRBJ1-1, is SQTIHQWPATLVQPVGSPLSLECTVEGTSNPNLYWYRQAAGRGLQLLFYSVGIGQISSEVPQNLSASRPQDRQFILSSKKLLLSDSGFYLCAWSLPGGRTEAFFGQGTRLTVV.

There are a few counts of this clone. This chain links TRBV5-6 with TRBJ2-3; tentative D call: TRBD2 (6 bases). Germline values: CDR1 SGHDT, CDR2 YYEEEE. CDR3 size: 16 residues. The germline V and J ends were trimmed by 4 bases and 6 bases, with 21 bases remaining between them. The CDR3 is CASSVSGSGKVDTQYF. The CDR3 DNA sequence: TGTGCCAGCAGCGTATCCGGGAGTGGGAAGGTGGATACGCAGTATTTT.

This clone was detected only a few times. The chain has TRBV11-2 and TRBJ2-2, with TRBD2 matching over 14 bases. Germline values: CDR1 SGHAT, CDR2 FQNNGV. The CDR3 contains 17 residues. J gave up 5 bases and V 4 bases, and 6 bases lay outside the gene matches. In DNA form, the CDR3 reads TGTGCCAGCAGCTCGGGACTAGCGGGGGACGGTACCGGGGAGCTGTTTTTT. Translated, it gives CASSSGLAGDGTGELFF.

This clone was seen more than once but under ten times. CDR3: CAPNVQGINVLTF. The CDR3 coding sequence is TGTGCCCCCAACGTACAGGGGATCAACGTCCTGACTTTC. This sequence joins TRBV19 and TRBJ2-6, with 7 bases aligning to TRBD1. Germline-derived CDR1 and CDR2 are LNHDA and SQIVND (reference sequence). CDR3 length: 13 amino acids. The J segment lost 9 bases and the V segment lost 11 bases, leaving 10 bases of the junction unmatched.

This chain links TRBV2 with TRBJ2-3, with D perhaps TRBD2 (6 bases). Germline loops: CDR1 SNHLY, CDR2 FYNNEI. The CDR3 is 15 amino acids. Trimming shortened V by 7 bases and J by 1 base, and 15 bases separated the two germline ends. Written as DNA, the CDR3 is TGTGCCAGCACTCGACTAGGTTGGGGCACAGATACGCAGTATTTT. This sequence encodes CASTRLGWGTDTQYF.

The V call is TRBV28, the J call TRBJ1-6; D is unclear. Germline V gene sequence: CDR1 MDHEN, CDR2 SYDVKM. V was cut by 4 bases and J by 2 bases, with 9 bases left in between. This CDR3 contains 15 residues. CDR3 DNA: TGTGCCAGCAGTTCGGGTACGACCTATAATTCACCCCTCCACTTT. Residues: CASSSGTTYNSPLHF. Together with reference TRBV28 and TRBJ1-6, the CDR3 gives the full variable domain: DVKVTQSSRYLVKRTGEKVFLECVQDMDHENMFWYRQDPGLGLRLIYFSYDVKMKEKGDIPEGYSVSREKKERFSLILESASTNQTSMYLCASSSGTTYNSPLHFGNGTRLTVT.

The chain couples TRBV9 to TRBJ2-6; D might be TRBD1 (5 bases). Trimming cost V 3 bases and J 2 bases, with 18 bases left between them. CDR1 SGDLS and CDR2 YYNGEE come from the germline V gene. This CDR3 is built from 18 residues. CDR3 coding DNA: TGTGCCAGCAGCGGACGACAGTTGGCTTTTCCTGGGGCCAACGTCCTGACTTTC. It encodes CASSGRQLAFPGANVLTF.

The gene calls are TRBV11-2 and TRBJ2-3; D perhaps matches TRBD2 (5 bases). Trimming removed 6 bases at V and 1 base at J, with 14 bases between. Germline V gives CDR1 SGHAT, CDR2 FQNNGV. The CDR3 is 15 residues long. Here the CDR3 reads CASSSAPRGTDTQYF. Written as DNA, the CDR3 is TGTGCCAGCAGTTCGGCCCCGAGGGGCACAGATACGCAGTATTTT.

This clone has a handful of counts. The chain joins TRBV7-9 to TRBJ2-3; no firm D call. The V and J ends lost 6 bases and 0 bases respectively, with 10 bases between them. In germline, CDR1 is SEHNR, CDR2 FQNEAQ (reference sequence). This CDR3 spans 14 amino acids. In DNA form, the CDR3 reads TGTGCCAGCAGTCCAGCCGGGAGCACAGATACGCAGTATTTT. The encoded protein is CASSPAGSTDTQYF.

The chain combines TRBV7-2 with TRBJ1-1; no reliable D call. The CDR3 contains 15 residues. The V gene's germline CDR1 is SGHTA and CDR2 FQGNSA. V was pared by 5 bases and J by 5 bases, with 18 bases between. CDR3 protein: CASSPLVGSGTEAFF. The CDR3 DNA sequence: TGTGCCAGCAGCCCCCTGGTCGGGTCCGGAACTGAAGCTTTCTTT.